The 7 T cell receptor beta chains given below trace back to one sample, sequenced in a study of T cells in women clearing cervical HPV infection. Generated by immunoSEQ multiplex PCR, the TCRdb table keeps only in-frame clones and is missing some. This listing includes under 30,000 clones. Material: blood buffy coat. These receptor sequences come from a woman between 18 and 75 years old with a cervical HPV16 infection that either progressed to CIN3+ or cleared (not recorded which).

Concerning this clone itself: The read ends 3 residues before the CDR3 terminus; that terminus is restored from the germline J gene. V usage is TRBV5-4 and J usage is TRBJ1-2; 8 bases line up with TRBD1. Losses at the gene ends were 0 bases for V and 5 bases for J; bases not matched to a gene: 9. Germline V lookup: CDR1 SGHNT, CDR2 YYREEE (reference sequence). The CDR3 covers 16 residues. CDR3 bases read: TGTGCCAGCAGCTTGGCTCAGGGGGCAAGTCGATATGGC. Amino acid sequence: CASSLAQGASRYG. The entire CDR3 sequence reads CASSLAQGASRYGYTF.

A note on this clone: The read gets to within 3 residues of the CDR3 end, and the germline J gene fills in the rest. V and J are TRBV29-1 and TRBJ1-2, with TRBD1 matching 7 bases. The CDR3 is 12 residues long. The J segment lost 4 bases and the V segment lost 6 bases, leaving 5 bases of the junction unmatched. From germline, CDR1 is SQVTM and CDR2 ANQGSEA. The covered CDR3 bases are TGCAGCGTCACGGGACAGTCCTATGGC. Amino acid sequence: CSVTGQSYG. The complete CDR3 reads CSVTGQSYGYTF.

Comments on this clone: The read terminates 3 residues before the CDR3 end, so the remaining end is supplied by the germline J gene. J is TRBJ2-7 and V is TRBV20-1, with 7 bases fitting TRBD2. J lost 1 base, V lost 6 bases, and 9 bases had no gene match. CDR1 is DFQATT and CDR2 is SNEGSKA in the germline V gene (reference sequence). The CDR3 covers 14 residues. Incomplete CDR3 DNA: TGCAGTGCAAACAACGGGGGGAAGTCCTACGAG. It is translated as CSANNGGKSYE. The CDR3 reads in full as CSANNGGKSYEQYF.

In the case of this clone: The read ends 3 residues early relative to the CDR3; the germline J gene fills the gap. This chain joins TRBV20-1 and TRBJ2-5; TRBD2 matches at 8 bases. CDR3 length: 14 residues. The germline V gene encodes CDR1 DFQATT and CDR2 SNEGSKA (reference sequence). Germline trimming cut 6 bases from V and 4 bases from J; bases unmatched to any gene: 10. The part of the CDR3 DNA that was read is TGCAGTGCCTCCGCGGGAGCGGGAGTAGAGACC. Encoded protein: CSASAGAGVET. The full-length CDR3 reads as CSASAGAGVETQYF.

CDR3 DNA, as far as it was read: TGTGCCAGCAGTGGAGCGGGAGAGGACTCCGATACG. Translating it yields CASSGAGEDSDT. The CDR3 reads in full as CASSGAGEDSDTQYF. This chain uses TRBV7-9 with TRBJ2-3; TRBD2 matches 8 bases. The read halts 3 residues ahead of the CDR3 end, with the missing end drawn from the germline J gene. J gave up 6 bases and V 6 bases, and 11 bases lay outside the gene matches. This CDR3 comprises 15 residues. Germline V gene lookup returns CDR1 SEHNR and CDR2 FQNEAQ (reference sequence).

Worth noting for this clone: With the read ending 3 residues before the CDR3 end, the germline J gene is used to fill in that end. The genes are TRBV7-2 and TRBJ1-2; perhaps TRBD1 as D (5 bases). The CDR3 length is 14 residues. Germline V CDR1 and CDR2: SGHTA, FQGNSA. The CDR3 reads CASSVGQGGYDYTF. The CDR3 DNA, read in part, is TGTGCCAGCAGCGTAGGCCAGGGCGGCTACGAC.

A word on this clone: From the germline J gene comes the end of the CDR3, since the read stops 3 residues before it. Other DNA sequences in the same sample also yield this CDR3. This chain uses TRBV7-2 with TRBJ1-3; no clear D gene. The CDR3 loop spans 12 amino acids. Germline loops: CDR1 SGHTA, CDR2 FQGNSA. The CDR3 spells CASSLVGLTIYF. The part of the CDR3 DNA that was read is TGTGCCAGCAGCTTAGTCGGGTTAACG.